This T cell receptor beta chain was identified in a study of CD8+ T cells in alopecia areata. Study in general: Twice a day, 5 to 10 mg of oral tofacitinib was administered to treated patients.

Extracted from the samples, RNA was reverse transcribed into cDNA to serve as the sequencing template. Measured with immunoSEQ multiplex PCR; TCRdb has only the in-frame clones, and not every one. The sample includes fewer than 250,000 clones, 64% of them seen just once. Study-level points and caveats: Higher clonality was seen in lesional scalp than in normal scalp, especially in alopecia totalis/universalis.

Concerning this clone: Its antigen remains unidentified.

Germline-derived CDR1 and CDR2 are MNHEY and SVGAGI. CDR3 size: 15 residues. The V end was cut by 1 base, the J end by 0 bases, with 9 bases between. Specified treatment: oral pan-JAK inhibitor, 5-10 mg twice daily. This TCR derives from a human donor with alopecia areata. The chain has TRBV6-5 and TRBJ1-1, with a tentative D call TRBD1 (6 bases). The specimen was CD4+ T cells sorted from blood, collected at week 4, from a patient treated with tofacitinib. CDR3: CASSYYQGMNTEAFF. As DNA, the CDR3 is TGTGCCAGCAGTTACTATCAGGGGATGAACACTGAAGCTTTCTTT.